Listed here is a single TCR beta chain. TCR beta CDR3 regions were amplified from RNA. The HTBI primer set drove a first-round RT-PCR of the TCR CDR3. TCRdb ran MiXCR on the multiplex PCR reads and lists one entry per CDR3 protein. The sample yields hundreds of thousands of distinct CDR3 sequences, 15% to 19% seen once. CDR1 and CDR2 from the germline V gene are SEHNR and FQNEAQ (reference sequence). Trimming stripped 3 bases from V and 3 bases from J, with 9 bases between. This CDR3 contains 13 residues. The data belong to a study of T cells in Graves' hyperthyroidism and ophthalmopathy. At the level of the study: Any treatment followed the collection of peripheral blood at initial diagnosis.

The sequence derives from a woman aged 18-35 years with Graves' hyperthyroidism that later progressed to Graves' ophthalmopathy. V gene TRBV7-9 combines with J gene TRBJ2-7; TRBD2 might be the D (6 bases). Material: blood. The CDR3: CASSFGGIYEQYF. In DNA, the CDR3 is TGTGCCAGCAGCTTTGGGGGGATCTACGAGCAGTACTTC. Full variable domain (remainder filled in from reference TRBV7-9 and TRBJ2-7): DTGVSQNPRHKITKRGQNVTFRCDPISEHNRLYWYRQTLGQGPEFLTYFQNEAQLEKSRLLSDRFSAERPKGSFSTLEIQRTEQGDSAMYLCASSFGGIYEQYFGPGTRLTVT.